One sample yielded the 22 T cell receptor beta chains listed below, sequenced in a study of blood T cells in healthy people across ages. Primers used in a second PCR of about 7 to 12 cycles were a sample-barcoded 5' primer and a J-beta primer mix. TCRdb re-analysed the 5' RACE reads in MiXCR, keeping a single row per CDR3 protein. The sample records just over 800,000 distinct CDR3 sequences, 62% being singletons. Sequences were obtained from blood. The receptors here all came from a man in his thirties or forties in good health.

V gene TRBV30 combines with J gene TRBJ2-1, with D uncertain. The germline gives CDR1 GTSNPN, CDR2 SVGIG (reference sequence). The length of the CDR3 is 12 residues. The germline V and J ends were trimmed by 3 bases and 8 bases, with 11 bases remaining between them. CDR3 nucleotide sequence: TGTGCCTGGAGCAGACTCCCGGATGAGCAGTTCTTC. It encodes CAWSRLPDEQFF. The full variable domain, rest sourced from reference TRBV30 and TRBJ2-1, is SQTIHQWPATLVQPVGSPLSLECTVEGTSNPNLYWYRQAAGRGLQLLFYSVGIGQISSEVPQNLSASRPQDRQFILSSKKLLLSDSGFYLCAWSRLPDEQFFGPGTRLTVL.

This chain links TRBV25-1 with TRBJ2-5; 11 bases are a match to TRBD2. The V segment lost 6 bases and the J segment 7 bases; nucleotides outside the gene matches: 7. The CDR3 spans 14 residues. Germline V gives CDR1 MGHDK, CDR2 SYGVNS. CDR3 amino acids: CASRGSGGVGTQYF. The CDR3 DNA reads TGTGCCAGCAGGGGTAGCGGGGGGGTCGGGACCCAGTACTTC.

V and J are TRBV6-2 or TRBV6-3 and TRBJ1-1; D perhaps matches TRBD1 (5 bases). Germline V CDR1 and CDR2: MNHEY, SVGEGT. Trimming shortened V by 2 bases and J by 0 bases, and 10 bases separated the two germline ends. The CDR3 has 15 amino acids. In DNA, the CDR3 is TGTGCCAGCAGTTACCCCGCGGACATGAACACTGAAGCTTTCTTT. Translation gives CASSYPADMNTEAFF.

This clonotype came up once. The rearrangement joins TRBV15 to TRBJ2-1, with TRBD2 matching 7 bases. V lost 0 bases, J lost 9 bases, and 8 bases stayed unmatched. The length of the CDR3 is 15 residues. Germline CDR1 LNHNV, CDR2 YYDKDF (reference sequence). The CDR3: CATSRDLAVRGEQFF. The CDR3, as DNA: TGTGCCACCAGCAGAGATCTAGCGGTTCGAGGTGAGCAGTTCTTC.

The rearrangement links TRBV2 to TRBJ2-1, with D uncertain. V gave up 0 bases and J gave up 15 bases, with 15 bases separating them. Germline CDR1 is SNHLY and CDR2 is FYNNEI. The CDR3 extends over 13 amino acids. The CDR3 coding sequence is TGTGCCAGCAGTGAAGCCCCCCCACCGAGTAGGTTCTTC. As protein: CASSEAPPPSRFF.

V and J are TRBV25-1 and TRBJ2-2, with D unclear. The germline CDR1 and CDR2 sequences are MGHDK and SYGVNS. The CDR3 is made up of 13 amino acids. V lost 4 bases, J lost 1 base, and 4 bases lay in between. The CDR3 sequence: CASSGRNTGELFF. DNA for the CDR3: TGTGCCAGCAGTGGAAGGAACACCGGGGAGCTGTTTTTT.

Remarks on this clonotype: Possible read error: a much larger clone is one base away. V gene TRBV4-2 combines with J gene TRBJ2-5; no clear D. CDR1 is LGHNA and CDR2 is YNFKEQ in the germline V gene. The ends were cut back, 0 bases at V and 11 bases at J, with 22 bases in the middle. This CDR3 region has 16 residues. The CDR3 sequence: CASSQEPASVYNEQYF. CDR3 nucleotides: TGTGCCAGCAGCCAAGAGCCTGCGAGTGTATACAATGAGCAGTACTTC.

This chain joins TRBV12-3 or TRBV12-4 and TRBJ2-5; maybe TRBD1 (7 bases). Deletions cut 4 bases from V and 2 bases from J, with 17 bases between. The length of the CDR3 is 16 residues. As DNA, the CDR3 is TGTGCCAGCAGTTCGTCAGGGGGGCCCGCACAAGAGACCCAGTACTTC. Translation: CASSSSGGPAQETQYF.

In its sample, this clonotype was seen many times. CDR3 amino acids: CASSRQDMQPQHF. Here the CDR3 DNA reads TGTGCCAGCAGCCGCCAGGATATGCAGCCCCAGCATTTT. This sequence joins TRBV12-3 or TRBV12-4 and TRBJ1-5; D unresolved. Trimming shortened V by 6 bases and J by 7 bases, and 13 bases separated the two germline ends. CDR3 length: 13 residues.

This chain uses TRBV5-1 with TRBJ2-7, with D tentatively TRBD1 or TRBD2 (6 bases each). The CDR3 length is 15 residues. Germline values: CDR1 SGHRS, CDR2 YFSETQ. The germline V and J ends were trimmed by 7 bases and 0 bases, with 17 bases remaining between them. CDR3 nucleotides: TGCGCCAGCGCCGAAACGGGGGCCAGCTCCTACGAGCAGTACTTC. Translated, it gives CASAETGASSYEQYF.

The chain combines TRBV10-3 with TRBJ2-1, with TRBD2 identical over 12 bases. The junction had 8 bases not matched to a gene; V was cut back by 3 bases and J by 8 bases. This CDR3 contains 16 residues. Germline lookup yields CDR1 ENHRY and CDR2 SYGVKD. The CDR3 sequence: CAISDSLAGGPHEQFF. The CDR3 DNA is TGTGCCATCAGTGATAGCCTAGCGGGGGGGCCCCATGAGCAGTTCTTC.

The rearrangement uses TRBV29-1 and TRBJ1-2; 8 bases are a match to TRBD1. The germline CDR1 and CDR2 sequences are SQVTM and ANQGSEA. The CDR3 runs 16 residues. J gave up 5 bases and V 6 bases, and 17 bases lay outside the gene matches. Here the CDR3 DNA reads TGCAGCGTACTAATCACTATGGACAGGGAGGATTATGGCTACACCTTC. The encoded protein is CSVLITMDREDYGYTF.

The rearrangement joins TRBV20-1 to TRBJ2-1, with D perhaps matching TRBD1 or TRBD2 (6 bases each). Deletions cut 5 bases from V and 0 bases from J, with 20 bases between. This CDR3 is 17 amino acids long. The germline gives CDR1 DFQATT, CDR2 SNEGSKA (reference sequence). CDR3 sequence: CSAPLRGPSLSYNEQFF. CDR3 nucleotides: TGCAGTGCTCCTCTACGGGGGCCTTCCCTCTCCTACAATGAGCAGTTCTTC.

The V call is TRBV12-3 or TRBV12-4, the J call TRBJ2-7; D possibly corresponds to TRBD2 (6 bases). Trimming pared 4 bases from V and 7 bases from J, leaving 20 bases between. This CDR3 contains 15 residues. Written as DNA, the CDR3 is TGTGCCAGCAGTTCGCTAGGGACTTCTGAGGCGGAGCAGTACTTC. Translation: CASSSLGTSEAEQYF.

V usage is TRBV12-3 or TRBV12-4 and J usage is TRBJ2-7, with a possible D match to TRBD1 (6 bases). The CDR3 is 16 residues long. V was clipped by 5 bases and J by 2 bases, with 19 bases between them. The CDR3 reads CASSPTGQGVPYEQYF. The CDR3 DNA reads TGTGCCAGCAGTCCTACAGGGCAGGGAGTCCCCTACGAGCAGTACTTC.

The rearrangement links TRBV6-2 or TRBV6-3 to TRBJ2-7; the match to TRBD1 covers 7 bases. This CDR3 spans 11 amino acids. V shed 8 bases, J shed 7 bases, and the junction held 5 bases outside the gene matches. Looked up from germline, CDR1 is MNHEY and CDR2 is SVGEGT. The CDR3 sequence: CASGQVWEQYF. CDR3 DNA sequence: TGTGCCAGCGGACAGGTGTGGGAGCAGTACTTC.

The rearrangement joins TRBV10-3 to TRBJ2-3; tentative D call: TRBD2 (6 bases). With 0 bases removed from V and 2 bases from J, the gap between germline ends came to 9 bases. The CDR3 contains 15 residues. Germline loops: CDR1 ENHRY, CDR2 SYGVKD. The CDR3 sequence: CAISESERVTDTQYF. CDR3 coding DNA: TGTGCCATCAGTGAGTCGGAGCGGGTCACAGATACGCAGTATTTT.

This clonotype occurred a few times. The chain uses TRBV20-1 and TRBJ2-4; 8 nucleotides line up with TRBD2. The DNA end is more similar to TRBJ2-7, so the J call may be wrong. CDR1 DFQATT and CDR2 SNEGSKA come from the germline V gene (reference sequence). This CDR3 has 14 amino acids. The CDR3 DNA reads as TGCAGTGCTAGAGTTGGACTAGCAGCATACGAGCAGTACTTC. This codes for CSARVGLAAYEQYF.

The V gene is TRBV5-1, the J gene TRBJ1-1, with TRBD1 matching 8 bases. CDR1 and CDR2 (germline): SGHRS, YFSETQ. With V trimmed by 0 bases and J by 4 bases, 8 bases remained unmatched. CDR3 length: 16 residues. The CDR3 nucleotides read TGCGCCAGCAGCTTGGCTGCACAGGGGGACCTCACTGAAGCTTTCTTT. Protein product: CASSLAAQGDLTEAFF.

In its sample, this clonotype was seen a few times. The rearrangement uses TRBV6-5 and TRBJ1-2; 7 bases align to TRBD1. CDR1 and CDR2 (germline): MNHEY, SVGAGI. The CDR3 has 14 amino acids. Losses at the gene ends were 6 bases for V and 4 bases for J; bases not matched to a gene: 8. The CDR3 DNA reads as TGTGCCAGCAGCATCGCAGGGGGAGGCTATGGCTACACCTTC. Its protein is CASSIAGGGYGYTF.

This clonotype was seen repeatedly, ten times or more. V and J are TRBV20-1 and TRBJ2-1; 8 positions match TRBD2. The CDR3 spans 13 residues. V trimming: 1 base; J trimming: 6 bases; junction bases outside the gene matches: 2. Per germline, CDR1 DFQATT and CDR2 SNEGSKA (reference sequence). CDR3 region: CSARGLAGNEQFF. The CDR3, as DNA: TGCAGTGCTAGAGGTCTAGCGGGCAATGAGCAGTTCTTC.

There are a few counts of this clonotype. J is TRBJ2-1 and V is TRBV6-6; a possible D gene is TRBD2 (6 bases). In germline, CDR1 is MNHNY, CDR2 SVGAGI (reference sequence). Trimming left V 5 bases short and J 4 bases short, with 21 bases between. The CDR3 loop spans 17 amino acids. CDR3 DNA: TGTGCCAGCAGTAATAGGCGGGGCAGGACGGAATACAATGAGCAGTTCTTC. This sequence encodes CASSNRRGRTEYNEQFF.